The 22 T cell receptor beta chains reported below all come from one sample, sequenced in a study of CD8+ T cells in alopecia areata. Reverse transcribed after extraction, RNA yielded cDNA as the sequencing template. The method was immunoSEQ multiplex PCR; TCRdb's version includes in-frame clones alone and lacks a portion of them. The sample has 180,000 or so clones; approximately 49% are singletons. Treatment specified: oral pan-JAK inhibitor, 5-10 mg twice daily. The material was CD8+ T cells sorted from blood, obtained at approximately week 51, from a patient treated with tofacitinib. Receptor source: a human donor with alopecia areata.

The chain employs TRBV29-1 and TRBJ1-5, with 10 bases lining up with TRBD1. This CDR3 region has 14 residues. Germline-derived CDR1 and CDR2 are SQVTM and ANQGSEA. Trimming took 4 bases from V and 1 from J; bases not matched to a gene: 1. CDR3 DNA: TGCAGCGTTGGGGGACAGGGGAGCAATCAGCCCCAGCATTTT. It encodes CSVGGQGSNQPQHF.

Here the CDR3 reads CAISDAGTGGNYGYTF. The CDR3 DNA sequence: TGTGCCATCAGTGACGCCGGGACAGGGGGCAACTATGGCTACACCTTC. The chain has TRBV10-3 and TRBJ1-2, with 12 bases lining up with TRBD1. Germline assignment: CDR1 ENHRY and CDR2 SYGVKD. The junction had 4 bases not matched to a gene; V was cut back by 3 bases and J by 2 bases. The CDR3 sequence is 16 residues long.

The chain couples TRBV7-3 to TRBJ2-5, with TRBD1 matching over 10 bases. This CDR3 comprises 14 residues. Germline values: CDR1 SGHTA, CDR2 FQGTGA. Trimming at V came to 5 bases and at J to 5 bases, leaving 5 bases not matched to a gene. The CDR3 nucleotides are TGTGCCAGCAGCCCGACAGGGGGCTCGGAGACCCAGTACTTC. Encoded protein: CASSPTGGSETQYF.

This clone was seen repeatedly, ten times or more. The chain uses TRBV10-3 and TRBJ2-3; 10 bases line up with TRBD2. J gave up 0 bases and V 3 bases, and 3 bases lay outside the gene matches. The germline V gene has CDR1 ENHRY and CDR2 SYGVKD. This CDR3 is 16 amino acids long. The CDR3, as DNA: TGTGCCATCAGTGAAAGAGCGGGGGGGAGCACAGATACGCAGTATTTT. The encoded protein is CAISERAGGSTDTQYF.

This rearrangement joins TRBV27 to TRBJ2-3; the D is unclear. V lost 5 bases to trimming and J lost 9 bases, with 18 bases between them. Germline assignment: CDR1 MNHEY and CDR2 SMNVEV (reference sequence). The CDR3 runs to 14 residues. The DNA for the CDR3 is TGTGCCAGCAGTCCATCTTTAGGGCCATACACGCAGTATTTT. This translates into CASSPSLGPYTQYF.

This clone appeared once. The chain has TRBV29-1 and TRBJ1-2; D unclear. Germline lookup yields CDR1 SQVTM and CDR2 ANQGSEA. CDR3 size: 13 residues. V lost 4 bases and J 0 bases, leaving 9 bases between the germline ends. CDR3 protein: CSVGFGTNYGYTF. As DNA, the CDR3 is TGCAGCGTTGGGTTCGGAACTAACTATGGCTACACCTTC.

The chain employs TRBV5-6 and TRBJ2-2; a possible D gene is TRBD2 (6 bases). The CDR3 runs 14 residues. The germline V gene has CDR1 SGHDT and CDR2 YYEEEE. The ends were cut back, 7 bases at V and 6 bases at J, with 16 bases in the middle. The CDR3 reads CASAQLASAGELFF. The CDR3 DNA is TGTGCCAGCGCCCAACTAGCTTCTGCCGGGGAGCTGTTTTTT.

The CDR3 DNA sequence: TGTGCCAGCAGTTTACTCCATTCCGACTCTGGGGCCAACGTCCTGACTTTC. Protein sequence: CASSLLHSDSGANVLTF. V is TRBV27 and J is TRBJ2-6; D gene ambiguous. The CDR3 extends over 17 amino acids. Germline CDR1 reads MNHEY; CDR2 reads SMNVEV (reference sequence). V shed 2 bases and J shed 0 bases, with 11 bases lying between them.

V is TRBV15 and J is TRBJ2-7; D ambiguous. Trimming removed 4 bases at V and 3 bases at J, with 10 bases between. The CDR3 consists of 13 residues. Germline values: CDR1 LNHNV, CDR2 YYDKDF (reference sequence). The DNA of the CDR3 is TGTGCCACCAGCACGGTGGTTAACTACGAGCAGTACTTC. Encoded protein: CATSTVVNYEQYF.

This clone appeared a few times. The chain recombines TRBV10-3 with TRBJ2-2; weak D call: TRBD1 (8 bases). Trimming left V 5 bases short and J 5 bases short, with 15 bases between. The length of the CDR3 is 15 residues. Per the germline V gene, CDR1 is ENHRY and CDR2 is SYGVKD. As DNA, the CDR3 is TGTGCCATCAGTCCCGGACAGGGAGGGACCGGGGAGCTGTTTTTT. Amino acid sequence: CAISPGQGGTGELFF.

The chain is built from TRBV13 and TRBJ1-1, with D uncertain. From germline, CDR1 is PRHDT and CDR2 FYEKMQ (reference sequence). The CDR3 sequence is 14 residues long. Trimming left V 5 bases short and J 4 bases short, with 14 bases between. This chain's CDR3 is CASSPGPRATEAFF. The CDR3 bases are TGTGCCAGCAGCCCAGGACCCCGAGCCACTGAAGCTTTCTTT.

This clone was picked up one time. The CDR3 sequence is CASSEGVAAYNEQFF. The DNA of the CDR3 is TGTGCCAGCAGCGAGGGGGTAGCGGCCTACAATGAGCAGTTCTTC. The gene calls are TRBV9 and TRBJ2-1; D may correspond to TRBD1 or TRBD2 (6 bases each). V was shortened by 3 bases and J by 2 bases, with 12 bases between the two germline ends. The CDR3 has 15 residues. Germline V gives CDR1 SGDLS, CDR2 YYNGEE. Based on the CDR3 plus reference TRBV9 and TRBJ2-1, the full variable domain is DSGVTQTPKHLITATGQRVTLRCSPRSGDLSVYWYQQSLDQGLQFLIQYYNGEERAKGNILERFSAQQFPDLHSELNLSSLELGDSALYFCASSEGVAAYNEQFFGPGTRLTVL.

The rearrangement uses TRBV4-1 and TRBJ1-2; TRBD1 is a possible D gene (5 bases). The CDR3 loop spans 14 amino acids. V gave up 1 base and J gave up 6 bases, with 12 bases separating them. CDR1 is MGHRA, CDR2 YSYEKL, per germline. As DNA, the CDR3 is TGCGCCAGCAGCCAAGGGTCGGGGGACCATGGCTACACCTTC. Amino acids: CASSQGSGDHGYTF.

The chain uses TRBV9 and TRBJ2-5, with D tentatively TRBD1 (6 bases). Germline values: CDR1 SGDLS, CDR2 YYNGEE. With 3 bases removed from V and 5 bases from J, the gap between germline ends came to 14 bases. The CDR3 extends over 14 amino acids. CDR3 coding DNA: TGTGCCAGCAGCGCCCCTGAGGGGGTGGAGACCCAGTACTTC. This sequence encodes CASSAPEGVETQYF.

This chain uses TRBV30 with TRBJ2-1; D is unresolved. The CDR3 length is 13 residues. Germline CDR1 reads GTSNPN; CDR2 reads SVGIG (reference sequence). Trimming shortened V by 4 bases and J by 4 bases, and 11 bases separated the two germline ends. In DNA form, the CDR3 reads TGTGCCTGGAAACCGATACTGTACAATGAGCAGTTCTTC. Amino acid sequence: CAWKPILYNEQFF.

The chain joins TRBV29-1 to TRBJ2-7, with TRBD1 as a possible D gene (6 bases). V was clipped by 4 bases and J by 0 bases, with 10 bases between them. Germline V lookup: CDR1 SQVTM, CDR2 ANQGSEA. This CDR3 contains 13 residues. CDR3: CSVVPDSSYEQYF. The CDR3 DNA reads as TGCAGCGTTGTCCCGGACAGCTCCTACGAGCAGTACTTC.

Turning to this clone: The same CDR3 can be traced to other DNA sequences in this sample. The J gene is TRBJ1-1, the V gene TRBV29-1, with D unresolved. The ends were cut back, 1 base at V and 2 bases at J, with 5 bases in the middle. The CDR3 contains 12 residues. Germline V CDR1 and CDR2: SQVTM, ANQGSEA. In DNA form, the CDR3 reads TGCAGCGTTGAAGGTATAAACACTGAAGCTTTCTTT. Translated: CSVEGINTEAFF.

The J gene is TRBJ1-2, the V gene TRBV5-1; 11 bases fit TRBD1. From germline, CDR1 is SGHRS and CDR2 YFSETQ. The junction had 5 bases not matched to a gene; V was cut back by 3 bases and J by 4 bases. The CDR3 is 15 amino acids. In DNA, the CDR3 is TGCGCCAGCAGCTGGGACAGGGGGAGTCTCTATGGCTACACCTTC. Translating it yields CASSWDRGSLYGYTF.

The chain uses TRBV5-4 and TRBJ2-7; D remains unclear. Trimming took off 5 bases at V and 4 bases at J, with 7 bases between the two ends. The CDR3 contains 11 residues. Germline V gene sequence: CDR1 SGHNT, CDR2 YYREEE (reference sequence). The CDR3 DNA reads TGTGCCAGCAGTTCCCGGTACGAGCAGTACTTC. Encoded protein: CASSSRYEQYF. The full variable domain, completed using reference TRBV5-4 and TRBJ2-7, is ETGVTQSPTHLIKTRGQQVTLRCSSQSGHNTVSWYQQALGQGPQFIFQYYREEENGRGNFPPRFSGLQFPNYSSELNVNALELDDSALYLCASSSRYEQYFGPGTRLTVT.

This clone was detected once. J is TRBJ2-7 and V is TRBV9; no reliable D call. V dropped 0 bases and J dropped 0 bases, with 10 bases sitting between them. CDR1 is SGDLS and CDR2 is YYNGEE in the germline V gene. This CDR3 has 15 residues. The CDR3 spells CASSVGVATSYEQYF. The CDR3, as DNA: TGTGCCAGCAGCGTAGGGGTAGCAACCTCCTACGAGCAGTACTTC.

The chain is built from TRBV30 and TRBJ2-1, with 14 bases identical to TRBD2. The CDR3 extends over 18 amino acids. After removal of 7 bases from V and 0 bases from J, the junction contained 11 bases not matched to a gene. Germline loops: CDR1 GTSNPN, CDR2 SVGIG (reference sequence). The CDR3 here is CAFYGLAGGLYSYNEQFF. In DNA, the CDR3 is TGTGCCTTCTACGGACTAGCGGGGGGCCTTTACTCCTACAATGAGCAGTTCTTC. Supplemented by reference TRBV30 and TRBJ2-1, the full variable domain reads SQTIHQWPATLVQPVGSPLSLECTVEGTSNPNLYWYRQAAGRGLQLLFYSVGIGQISSEVPQNLSASRPQDRQFILSSKKLLLSDSGFYLCAFYGLAGGLYSYNEQFFGPGTRLTVL.

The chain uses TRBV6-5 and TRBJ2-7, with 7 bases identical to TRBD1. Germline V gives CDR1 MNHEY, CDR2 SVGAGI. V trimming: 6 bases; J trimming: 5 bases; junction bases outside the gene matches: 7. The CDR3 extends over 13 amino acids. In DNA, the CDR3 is TGTGCCAGCAGCGAGACAGGGCAGAACGAGCAGTACTTC. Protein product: CASSETGQNEQYF.